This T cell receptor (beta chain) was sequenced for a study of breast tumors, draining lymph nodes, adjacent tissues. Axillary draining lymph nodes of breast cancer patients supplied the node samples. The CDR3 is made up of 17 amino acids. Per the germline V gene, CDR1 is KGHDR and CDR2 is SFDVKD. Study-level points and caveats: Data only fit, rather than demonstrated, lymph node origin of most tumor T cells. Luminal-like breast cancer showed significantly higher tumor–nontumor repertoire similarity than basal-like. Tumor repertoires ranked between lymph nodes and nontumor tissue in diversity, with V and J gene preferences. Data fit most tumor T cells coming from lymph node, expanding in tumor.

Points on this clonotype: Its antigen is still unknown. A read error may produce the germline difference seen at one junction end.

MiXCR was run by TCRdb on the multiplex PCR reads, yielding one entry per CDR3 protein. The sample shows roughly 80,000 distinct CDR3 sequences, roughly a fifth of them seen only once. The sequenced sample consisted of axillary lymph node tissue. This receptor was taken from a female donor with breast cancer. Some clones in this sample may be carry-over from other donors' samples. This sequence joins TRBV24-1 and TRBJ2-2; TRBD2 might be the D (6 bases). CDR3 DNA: TGTGCCACCGGGACTCTTAGTCTTGGAGATAACACCGGGGAGCCGTCTTTT. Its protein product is CATGTLSLGDNTGEPSF.